A single sample gave rise to the 30 T cell receptor beta chains below, sequenced in a study of blood T cells in healthy people across ages. With a J-beta primer mix and a sample-barcoded 5' primer, a second PCR ran roughly 6 to 11 cycles. TCRdb re-derived calls from the 5' RACE reads in MiXCR, one entry per CDR3 protein. The profile covers 1.5 million to 2 million distinct CDR3 sequences, with approximately 28% appearing a single time and roughly 8% taken by the ten largest. Sequencing was done on a sample of blood. The receptors were sampled from a woman aged 25 to 39 in good health.

This clonotype appeared once. The junction and the germline gene differ at one end; a read error may be behind it. This chain links TRBV18 with TRBJ2-3; D remains ambiguous. The CDR3 covers 13 residues. The germline V gene has CDR1 KGHSH and CDR2 LQKENI. CDR3 in DNA: TGTGCCAGCTCACCCTCGCTGTCAGATTCGCAGTATTTT. Translation gives CASSPSLSDSQYF.

This rearrangement joins TRBV4-2 to TRBJ2-3; tentative D call: TRBD2 (5 bases). The CDR3 covers 13 residues. Germline V gene sequence: CDR1 LGHNA, CDR2 YNFKEQ. V lost 2 bases to trimming and J lost 8 bases, with 11 bases between them. DNA for the CDR3: TGTGCCAGCAGCCAAACCTTGGGGAGTACGCAGTATTTT. It translates to CASSQTLGSTQYF.

On this clonotype: This likely comes from a read error, as the CDR3 has no conserved phenylalanine or tryptophan at its end. The rearrangement links TRBV6-6 to TRBJ2-3; D is undetermined. The V gene lost 9 bases and the J gene lost 3 bases, with 13 bases spanning the gap. CDR3 length equals 13 residues. Germline assignment: CDR1 MNHNY and CDR2 SVGAGI (reference sequence). CDR3 sequence: CASSPRETDTQYI. The CDR3 nucleotides are TGTGCCAGTAGTCCCCGCGAGACAGATACGCAGTATATT.

The chain has TRBV27 and TRBJ2-3; D is perhaps TRBD2 (5 bases). Trimming cost V 8 bases and J 3 bases, with 15 bases left between them. The CDR3 sequence is 14 residues long. The germline CDR1 and CDR2 sequences are MNHEY and SMNVEV (reference sequence). Written as DNA, the CDR3 is TGTGCCAGCGCCCCAGTGGGAGATACAGATACGCAGTATTTT. Residues: CASAPVGDTDTQYF.

The chain is built from TRBV5-6 and TRBJ2-5, with D possibly being TRBD2 (6 bases). V was shortened by 1 base and J by 1 base, with 14 bases between the two germline ends. The CDR3 spans 16 residues. Germline CDR1 and CDR2: SGHDT and YYEEEE. In nucleotides, the CDR3 is TGTGCCAGCAGCTTGCTTAGCGGAACCCCCCAAGAGACCCAGTACTTC. It translates to CASSLLSGTPQETQYF.

As to this clonotype: An end of the junction does not agree with germline; a read error may underlie this. The chain uses TRBV29-1 and TRBJ1-2; no firm D call. The germline V gene encodes CDR1 SQVTM and CDR2 ANQGSEA. The CDR3 length is 13 residues. The CDR3 protein is CSVKEAANYGYIF. The CDR3, as DNA: TGCAGCGTTAAAGAAGCGGCTAACTATGGCTACATCTTC.

V gene TRBV27 combines with J gene TRBJ2-4, with D possibly matching TRBD1 (6 bases). The J call could be wrong; TRBJ2-7 is a better fit for the DNA end. CDR1 is MNHEY and CDR2 is SMNVEV in the germline V gene (reference sequence). This CDR3 is built from 14 residues. The CDR3 loop reads CASRWGRGSYEQYF. The CDR3 DNA follows: TGTGCCAGCCGGTGGGGCAGGGGTTCCTACGAGCAGTACTTC.

This chain uses TRBV3-1 with TRBJ2-7; TRBD2 matches 12 bases. CDR1 LGHDT and CDR2 YNNKEL come from the germline V gene (reference sequence). This CDR3 is built from 15 residues. The J segment lost 5 bases and the V segment lost 6 bases, leaving 8 bases of the junction unmatched. The CDR3 region has the DNA TGTGCCAGCAGTACAATAAGGACTAGCGGGGACGAGCAGTACTTC. Protein sequence: CASSTIRTSGDEQYF.

This clonotype has at least ten counts. The rearrangement links TRBV28 to TRBJ2-7; 8 bases map to TRBD2. Germline trimming cut 6 bases from V and 6 bases from J; bases unmatched to any gene: 7. The CDR3 has 13 residues. Germline CDR1 and CDR2: MDHEN and SYDVKM. The CDR3 here is CASSAGGAGEQYF. CDR3 sequence (DNA): TGTGCCAGCAGCGCGGGGGGCGCAGGCGAGCAGTACTTC. Together with reference TRBV28 and TRBJ2-7, the CDR3 gives the full variable domain: DVKVTQSSRYLVKRTGEKVFLECVQDMDHENMFWYRQDPGLGLRLIYFSYDVKMKEKGDIPEGYSVSREKKERFSLILESASTNQTSMYLCASSAGGAGEQYFGPGTRLTVT.

This clonotype was counted between two and nine times. This sequence joins TRBV5-1 and TRBJ2-7; D gene uncertain. In germline, CDR1 is SGHRS, CDR2 YFSETQ. Trimming left V 6 bases short and J 4 bases short, with 14 bases between. The CDR3 length is 13 residues. The CDR3 nucleotides are TGCGCCAGCACCCGCAATGGTCCGTACGAGCAGTACTTC. Amino acids: CASTRNGPYEQYF.

J is TRBJ2-7 and V is TRBV5-6; 9 positions match TRBD2. Trimming cost V 4 bases and J 3 bases; bases outside gene matches: 8. CDR1 is SGHDT and CDR2 is YYEEEE in the germline V gene. The CDR3 length is 15 residues. CDR3 in DNA: TGTGCCAGCAGCCCGCGGGGACTAGCCGTCTACGAGCAGTACTTC. Amino acids: CASSPRGLAVYEQYF. The full variable domain, completed using reference TRBV5-6 and TRBJ2-7, is DAGVTQSPTHLIKTRGQQVTLRCSPKSGHDTVSWYQQALGQGPQFIFQYYEEEERQRGNFPDRFSGHQFPNYSSELNVNALLLGDSALYLCASSPRGLAVYEQYFGPGTRLTVT.

The V gene is TRBV6-5, the J gene TRBJ2-2; D not resolved. The CDR3 is made up of 14 amino acids. CDR1 and CDR2 from the germline V gene are MNHEY and SVGAGI. V was trimmed by 7 bases and J by 3 bases, leaving 12 bases between them. The CDR3 here is CASKQARDTGELFF. The CDR3 bases are TGTGCCAGCAAGCAGGCACGGGACACCGGGGAGCTGTTTTTT.

About this clonotype itself: One junction end disagrees with the germline gene, perhaps due to a read error. The genes are TRBV7-6 and TRBJ1-2; 7 nucleotides align to TRBD1. The CDR3 contains 15 residues. Per germline, CDR1 SGHVS and CDR2 FNYEAQ. This CDR3 is CTSSLAPGQSYGYTF. CDR3 sequence (DNA): TGTACCAGCAGCTTGGCCCCGGGACAGAGCTATGGCTACACCTTC.

This clonotype was found a few times. V is TRBV9 and J is TRBJ2-5; D is perhaps TRBD1 (6 bases). V dropped 5 bases and J dropped 5 bases, with 19 bases sitting between them. In germline, CDR1 is SGDLS, CDR2 YYNGEE. The CDR3 runs 15 residues. The CDR3 region is CASSPFGEGEETQYF. Written as DNA, the CDR3 is TGTGCCAGCAGTCCATTCGGCGAGGGGGAGGAGACCCAGTACTTC.

This sequence joins TRBV20-1 and TRBJ1-5; TRBD1 matches 7 bases. Germline assignment: CDR1 DFQATT and CDR2 SNEGSKA (reference sequence). The V gene end was trimmed by 6 bases and the J gene end by 1 base; junction bases not matched to a gene: 6. This CDR3 contains 14 residues. CDR3 sequence: CSAIHRGSNQPQHF. The CDR3 DNA follows: TGCAGTGCCATCCACAGGGGAAGCAATCAGCCCCAGCATTTT.

The table lists this clonotype with a few counts. Mismatch with germline at one junction end may stem from a read error. The CDR3 nucleotides are TGTGCTAGCAGCTTAGACTTCTCTTTCACAGATACGCAGTATTTT. This encodes CASSLDFSFTDTQYF. The chain links TRBV7-2 to TRBJ2-3; D is unclear. The CDR3 runs to 15 residues. Per the germline V gene, CDR1 is SGHTA and CDR2 is FQGNSA.

This clonotype was counted many times. The chain employs TRBV24-1 and TRBJ2-1; D unclear. The germline CDR1 and CDR2 sequences are KGHDR and SFDVKD. V lost 5 bases and J 8 bases, leaving 6 bases between the germline ends. CDR3 length: 11 amino acids. The CDR3 DNA sequence: TGTGCCACCAGTGTTGGTGATGAGCAGTTCTTC. Protein product: CATSVGDEQFF.

Comments on this clonotype: At one end, the junction sequence differs from germline, possibly due to a read error. The chain combines TRBV5-1 with TRBJ1-1; 7 nucleotides line up with TRBD1. The CDR3 sequence is 15 residues long. CDR1 and CDR2 from the germline V gene are SGHRS and YFSETQ. The DNA of the CDR3 is TGTGCCAGCAGTTTAGAGGGGGCTCTGAACACTGAAGCTTTCTTT. Residues: CASSLEGALNTEAFF.

V and J are TRBV28 and TRBJ1-2; D unclear. V lost 6 bases, J lost 6 bases, and 17 bases lay in between. The CDR3 is 14 residues long. From germline, CDR1 is MDHEN and CDR2 SYDVKM. CDR3 loop: CASRSDGLADGYTF. The CDR3 DNA reads as TGTGCCAGCAGGTCCGACGGGCTCGCGGATGGCTACACCTTC.

Note on this clonotype: Being one base from a much bigger clone, this may be a read error. The chain recombines TRBV24-1 with TRBJ2-1; D perhaps matches TRBD2 (5 bases). Germline V gives CDR1 KGHDR, CDR2 SFDVKD. Trimming pared 5 bases from V and 8 bases from J, leaving 12 bases between. The CDR3 consists of 13 residues. The CDR3 DNA is TGTGCCACCAGTGGAAGAGGGAGTGATGAGCAGTTCTTC. Translating gives CATSGRGSDEQFF.

The table lists this clonotype with a few counts. J is TRBJ2-2 and V is TRBV20-1; a possible D gene is TRBD2 (6 bases). V was pared by 0 bases and J by 0 bases, with 8 bases between. The CDR3 has 15 residues. Germline assignment: CDR1 DFQATT and CDR2 SNEGSKA (reference sequence). CDR3 sequence (DNA): TGCAGTGCTAGAGACGGGGAGGCGAACACCGGGGAGCTGTTTTTT. Protein: CSARDGEANTGELFF.

J is TRBJ1-5 and V is TRBV20-1, with D possibly being TRBD1 (5 bases). Germline values: CDR1 DFQATT, CDR2 SNEGSKA (reference sequence). V lost 6 bases and J lost 5, with 17 bases in between. There are 14 residues in the CDR3. The chain's CDR3 is CSAPSGHPDQPQHF. In nucleotides, the CDR3 is TGCAGTGCCCCGTCCGGACATCCGGATCAGCCCCAGCATTTT.

The chain links TRBV11-2 to TRBJ2-5, with D possibly being TRBD2 (5 bases). The CDR3 runs 12 residues. Per germline, CDR1 SGHAT and CDR2 FQNNGV. Deletions cut 1 base from V and 11 bases from J, with 11 bases between. CDR3 sequence: CASSLVTWEQYF. CDR3 coding DNA: TGTGCCAGCAGCTTAGTTACGTGGGAGCAGTACTTC. Filled out from reference TRBV11-2 and TRBJ2-5, the complete variable domain reads EAGVAQSPRYKIIEKRQSVAFWCNPISGHATLYWYQQILGQGPKLLIQFQNNGVVDDSQLPKDRFSAERLKGVDSTLKIQPAKLEDSAVYLCASSLVTWEQYFGPGTRLLVL.

This rearrangement joins TRBV7-2 to TRBJ1-4, with a tentative D call TRBD1 (6 bases). Trimming took 6 bases from V and 4 from J, leaving 15 bases between them. CDR3 length: 15 amino acids. The germline V gene encodes CDR1 SGHTA and CDR2 FQGNSA. The CDR3 reads CASSLAGAFNEKLFF. The CDR3 DNA follows: TGTGCCAGCAGTCTGGCGGGGGCCTTTAATGAAAAACTGTTTTTT.

As to this clonotype: This may come from a read error, since a much larger clone is one base off. The chain links TRBV10-3 to TRBJ2-1; 7 bases line up with TRBD2. Per the germline V gene, CDR1 is ENHRY and CDR2 is SYGVKD. V was clipped by 6 bases and J by 6 bases; unmatched bases: 5. This CDR3 is 13 amino acids long. The CDR3 DNA follows: TGTGCCATCAGGGAGGCGGGAGCCAATGAGCAGTTCTTC. It is translated as CAIREAGANEQFF.

This clonotype was detected only a few times. This CDR3 reads CASSPKREGNNEQFF. The CDR3 nucleotides are TGTGCCAGCTCCCCCAAGCGGGAGGGTAACAATGAGCAGTTCTTC. The genes are TRBV18 and TRBJ2-1, with 10 bases matching TRBD2. Germline trimming cut 6 bases from V and 5 bases from J; bases unmatched to any gene: 7. The CDR3 is 15 amino acids. Germline V CDR1 and CDR2: KGHSH, LQKENI.

The CDR3 protein is CASSRESSGGAGEQFF. The CDR3 DNA sequence: TGTGCCAGCAGCCGCGAATCGAGCGGGGGGGCCGGTGAGCAGTTCTTC. The chain recombines TRBV9 with TRBJ2-1, with 10 bases fitting TRBD2. The germline V gene has CDR1 SGDLS and CDR2 YYNGEE. With V trimmed by 4 bases and J by 9 bases, 13 bases remained unmatched. The CDR3 spans 16 residues.

Only a few counts were recorded for this clonotype. J is TRBJ2-3 and V is TRBV7-3; D gene unclear. The V end was cut by 1 base, the J end by 2 bases, with 10 bases between. The length of the CDR3 is 15 residues. In germline, CDR1 is SGHTA, CDR2 FQGTGA. The CDR3 loop reads CASSLMSSTTDTQYF. The CDR3 DNA is TGTGCCAGCAGCTTAATGAGCTCTACCACAGATACGCAGTATTTT.

The V gene is TRBV20-1, the J gene TRBJ2-5, with 13 bases lining up with TRBD2. The better agreement between TRBJ2-7 and the DNA end casts doubt on the J call. There are 14 residues in the CDR3. The germline V gene has CDR1 DFQATT and CDR2 SNEGSKA (reference sequence). This chain's CDR3 is CSTLTSGRKYEQYF. The CDR3 coding sequence is TGCAGTACCCTGACTAGCGGGAGGAAATACGAGCAGTACTTC.

This clonotype appeared a few times. This sequence joins TRBV20-1 and TRBJ2-1, with 10 bases fitting TRBD2. The V segment lost 2 bases and the J segment 12 bases; nucleotides outside the gene matches: 1. Germline lookup yields CDR1 DFQATT and CDR2 SNEGSKA (reference sequence). The CDR3 spans 11 residues. The CDR3 nucleotides read TGCAGTGCTAGAAGGACTAGCGGGCAGTTCTTC. It codes for CSARRTSGQFF.